The 13 T cell receptor beta chains below come from one sample, sequenced in a study of cytomegalovirus exposure and HLA in healthy donors. Vbeta (60) and Jbeta (13) primers were used in the PCR. The protocol was immunoSEQ multiplex PCR, while the TCRdb copy is restricted to in-frame clones and leaves out a portion. Of under 130,000 clones in the sample, roughly 85% were seen once. The material sequenced was PBMCs. Receptor source: a woman aged 40 to 50 in good health and CMV-seronegative.

Only a few counts were recorded for this clone. The chain has TRBV6-6 and TRBJ2-1; 12 bases are shared with TRBD2. From germline, CDR1 is MNHNY and CDR2 SVGAGI (reference sequence). V lost 6 bases, J lost 8 bases, and 11 bases stayed unmatched. The CDR3 spans 16 residues. CDR3 protein: CASSLTPTSGGHEQFF. The CDR3 nucleotides read TGTGCCAGCAGCCTAACGCCGACTAGCGGGGGCCATGAGCAGTTCTTC.

This chain uses TRBV5-8 with TRBJ1-4; D is uncertain. CDR1 and CDR2 from the germline V gene are SGHTS and YDEGEE. The CDR3 has 15 residues. The V gene lost 0 bases and the J gene lost 0 bases, with 6 bases spanning the gap. Written as DNA, the CDR3 is TGTGCCAGCAGCTTGGCTCCGGCAACTAATGAAAAACTGTTTTTT. It codes for CASSLAPATNEKLFF. The whole variable domain, filled in from reference TRBV5-8 and TRBJ1-4, reads EAGVTQSPTHLIKTRGQQATLRCSPISGHTSVYWYQQALGLGLQFLLWYDEGEERNRGNFPPRFSGRQFPNYSSELNVNALELEDSALYLCASSLAPATNEKLFFGSGTQLSVL.

The J gene is TRBJ1-2, the V gene TRBV5-1, with a possible D match to TRBD1 (6 bases). V was trimmed by 0 bases and J by 1 base, leaving 19 bases between them. The CDR3 contains 18 residues. From germline, CDR1 is SGHRS and CDR2 YFSETQ. In DNA form, the CDR3 reads TGCGCCAGCAGCTTGGTTGTGACAGCTGGGGGCCGTAACTATGGCTACACCTTC. Translated, it gives CASSLVVTAGGRNYGYTF.

This clone showed up just a few times. The chain is built from TRBV4-1 and TRBJ2-5; TRBD2 might be the D (7 bases). The germline CDR1 and CDR2 sequences are MGHRA and YSYEKL. V was clipped by 1 base and J by 5 bases, with 14 bases between them. The CDR3 runs to 15 residues. The CDR3 coding sequence is TGCGCCAGCAGCCAAGTGGGGGGGGCCGAGGAGACCCAGTACTTC. Translated, it gives CASSQVGGAEETQYF.

The rearrangement links TRBV28 to TRBJ1-1; D unclear. The CDR3 consists of 17 residues. The germline CDR1 and CDR2 sequences are MDHEN and SYDVKM. The germline V and J ends were trimmed by 5 bases and 4 bases, with 23 bases remaining between them. The CDR3 sequence is CASSPQTDSSIGTEAFF. The CDR3 DNA is TGTGCCAGCAGTCCCCAGACCGACTCGAGTATTGGCACTGAAGCTTTCTTT.

This rearrangement joins TRBV5-5 to TRBJ2-5; the D gene is possibly TRBD2 (7 bases). This CDR3 has 15 amino acids. The V and J ends lost 4 bases and 5 bases respectively, with 18 bases between them. Germline V CDR1 and CDR2: SGHKS, YYEKEE (reference sequence). CDR3 nucleotides: TGTGCCAGCAGCCCCGCCGCGGGGGCGGGGGAGACCCAGTACTTC. Protein product: CASSPAAGAGETQYF.

This chain joins TRBV30 and TRBJ2-1, with D possibly matching TRBD2 (6 bases). Germline V gene sequence: CDR1 GTSNPN, CDR2 SVGIG (reference sequence). V was trimmed by 4 bases and J by 9 bases, leaving 16 bases between them. The CDR3 is made up of 13 amino acids. Written as DNA, the CDR3 is TGTGCCTGGACACGATCAGCGCGGGGTGAGCAGTTCTTC. Protein: CAWTRSARGEQFF.

The CDR3 sequence is CASSTHRVSGANVLTF. CDR3 sequence (DNA): TGTGCCAGTAGTACCCACAGGGTCTCTGGGGCCAACGTCCTGACTTTC. The gene calls are TRBV19 and TRBJ2-6, with D possibly TRBD1 on 6 matching bases. Trimming cost V 4 bases and J 0 bases, with 10 bases left between them. Per germline, CDR1 LNHDA and CDR2 SQIVND (reference sequence). CDR3 length: 16 amino acids. The full variable domain, with the rest looked up from reference TRBV19 and TRBJ2-6, is DGGITQSPKYLFRKEGQNVTLSCEQNLNHDAMYWYRQDPGQGLRLIYYSQIVNDFQKGDIAEGYSVSREKKESFPLTVTSAQKNPTAFYLCASSTHRVSGANVLTFGAGSRLTVL.

The J gene is TRBJ1-5, the V gene TRBV6-5; perhaps TRBD1 as D (5 bases). This CDR3 contains 12 residues. V lost 5 bases and J 6 bases, leaving 8 bases between the germline ends. CDR1 is MNHEY and CDR2 is SVGAGI in the germline V gene. In DNA, the CDR3 is TGTGCCAGCAGTCAGGGAGGTCAGCCCCAGCATTTT. This codes for CASSQGGQPQHF.

The chain joins TRBV7-9 to TRBJ2-7; D is perhaps TRBD1 (5 bases). Trimming cost V 0 bases and J 5 bases, with 11 bases left between them. The CDR3 length is 14 residues. Germline V lookup: CDR1 SEHNR, CDR2 FQNEAQ (reference sequence). This chain's CDR3 is CASSLAGRVDEQYF. CDR3 bases: TGTGCCAGCAGCTTAGCGGGCAGGGTCGACGAGCAGTACTTC. Full variable domain (remainder filled in from reference TRBV7-9 and TRBJ2-7): DTGVSQNPRHKITKRGQNVTFRCDPISEHNRLYWYRQTLGQGPEFLTYFQNEAQLEKSRLLSDRFSAERPKGSFSTLEIQRTEQGDSAMYLCASSLAGRVDEQYFGPGTRLTVT.

The chain is built from TRBV28 and TRBJ1-6; tentative D call: TRBD1 (5 bases). Looked up from germline, CDR1 is MDHEN and CDR2 is SYDVKM. V was pared by 5 bases and J by 7 bases, with 9 bases between. This CDR3 contains 13 residues. The CDR3 nucleotides read TGTGCCAGCAGTCCTGGGGGGAATTCACCCCTCCACTTT. Protein sequence: CASSPGGNSPLHF.

The chain links TRBV7-9 to TRBJ2-1; no clear D gene. Looked up from germline, CDR1 is SEHNR and CDR2 is FQNEAQ (reference sequence). V lost 5 bases, J lost 7 bases, and 3 bases lay in between. The CDR3 has 10 amino acids. The CDR3 sequence: CASSPNEQFF. Written as DNA, the CDR3 is TGTGCCAGCAGCCCTAATGAGCAGTTCTTC.

Only one count was recorded for this clone. This chain connects TRBV9 to TRBJ2-1; 13 positions agree with TRBD2. In germline, CDR1 is SGDLS, CDR2 YYNGEE. CDR3 length: 19 residues. J lost 8 bases, V lost 0 bases, and 14 bases had no gene match. CDR3 coding DNA: TGTGCCAGCAGCGTAGCCCCCTTTCGGACTAGCGGGAGTTTTGATGAGCAGTTCTTC. It yields the protein CASSVAPFRTSGSFDEQFF.